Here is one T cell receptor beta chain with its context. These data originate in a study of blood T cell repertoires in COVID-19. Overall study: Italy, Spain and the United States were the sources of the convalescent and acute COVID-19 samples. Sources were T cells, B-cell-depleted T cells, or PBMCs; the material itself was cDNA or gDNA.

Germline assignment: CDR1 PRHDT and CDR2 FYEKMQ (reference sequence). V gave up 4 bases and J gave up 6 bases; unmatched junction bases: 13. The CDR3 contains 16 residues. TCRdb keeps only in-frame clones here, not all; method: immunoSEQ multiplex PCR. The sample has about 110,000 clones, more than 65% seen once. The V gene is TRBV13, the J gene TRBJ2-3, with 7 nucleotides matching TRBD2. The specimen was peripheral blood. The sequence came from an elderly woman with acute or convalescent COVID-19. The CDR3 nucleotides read TGTGCCAGCAGCTCACGGACTAGAGCGATTTCGGATACGCAGTATTTT. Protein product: CASSSRTRAISDTQYF.